The 30 T cell receptor beta chains below come from one sample, sequenced in a study of T cells in Graves' hyperthyroidism and ophthalmopathy. RNA transcripts yielded amplified TCR beta CDR3 regions. First-round RT-PCR targeting the TCR CDR3 was performed with the HTBI primer set. A single record per CDR3 protein comes from TCRdb applying MiXCR to the multiplex PCR reads. The sample includes a few hundred thousand distinct CDR3 sequences, around 45% of them seen just once. Material for sequencing was peripheral blood or thyroid tissue (not recorded which). The receptor set was obtained from an adult woman with Graves' disease, either hyperthyroidism or ophthalmopathy (not recorded which).

Comments on this clonotype: At one boundary the junction diverges from the germline segment, which might be a read error. The chain combines TRBV7-9 with TRBJ2-6; weak D call: TRBD2 (5 bases). The V gene's germline CDR1 is SEHNR and CDR2 FQNEAQ (reference sequence). The CDR3 contains 13 residues. The CDR3 protein is CASSMMAGRTEAF. Written as DNA, the CDR3 is TGCGCCAGCAGCATGATGGCAGGTAGGACTGAAGCTTTC.

V and J are TRBV10-3 and TRBJ2-5; D gene ambiguous. Trimming stripped 4 bases from V and 4 bases from J, with 10 bases between. Germline CDR1 and CDR2: ENHRY and SYGVKD. The CDR3 runs to 13 residues. DNA of the CDR3: TGTGCCATCAGTGCGTCGGATTCAGAGACCCAGTACTTC. This gives the protein CAISASDSETQYF.

This clonotype was seen many times. The chain links TRBV7-2 to TRBJ2-3; D remains unclear. Germline-derived CDR1 and CDR2 are SGHTA and FQGNSA. Between the trimmed V and J ends, which lost 6 bases and 0 bases, there was a span of 7 bases. The CDR3 length is 13 residues. CDR3 nucleotide sequence: TGTGCCAGCAGGCCCCTTAGCACAGATACGCAGTATTTT. Translated, it gives CASRPLSTDTQYF.

Ten or more counts support this clonotype. This chain connects TRBV15 to TRBJ2-5; D call uncertain. V shed 5 bases and J shed 5 bases, with 15 bases lying between them. CDR3 size: 14 residues. CDR1 LNHNV and CDR2 YYDKDF come from the germline V gene (reference sequence). The DNA for the CDR3 is TGTGCCACCAGCTTCCGGGTTGCAGTGGAGACCCAGTACTTC. Translating gives CATSFRVAVETQYF.

This clonotype turned up a few times. V gene TRBV28 combines with J gene TRBJ1-6, with no clear D. Germline V CDR1 and CDR2: MDHEN, SYDVKM. The V gene lost 11 bases and the J gene lost 0 bases, with 5 bases spanning the gap. CDR3 length: 12 residues. CDR3 region: CALSSYNSPLHF. CDR3 bases: TGTGCCTTGAGCTCCTATAATTCACCCCTCCACTTT.

The chain recombines TRBV10-2 with TRBJ2-2; D perhaps matches TRBD2 (6 bases). The CDR3 loop spans 15 amino acids. V was pared by 6 bases and J by 1 base, with 12 bases between. Germline-derived CDR1 and CDR2 are WSHSY and SAAADI. The CDR3 DNA reads as TGCGCCAGCAGACGGACTAACGGGAACACCGGGGAGCTGTTTTTT. It codes for CASRRTNGNTGELFF.

In its sample, this clonotype was seen many times. This sequence joins TRBV29-1 and TRBJ1-2; D might be TRBD1 (5 bases). There are 12 residues in the CDR3. The V gene's germline CDR1 is SQVTM and CDR2 ANQGSEA. Trimming took 6 bases from V and 4 from J, leaving 12 bases between them. The CDR3 DNA follows: TGCAGCGTGCCAGGGATCCCCTATGGCTACACCTTC. Encoded protein: CSVPGIPYGYTF.

This chain joins TRBV29-1 and TRBJ1-2; a possible D gene is TRBD1 (5 bases). This CDR3 has 14 amino acids. V lost 6 bases to trimming and J lost 4 bases, with 18 bases between them. CDR1 is SQVTM, CDR2 ANQGSEA, per germline. The CDR3 spells CSVPVSDRAYGYTF. The CDR3 DNA sequence: TGCAGCGTCCCTGTATCCGACAGAGCCTATGGCTACACCTTC.

This clonotype was recorded many times. The J gene is TRBJ1-6, the V gene TRBV20-1; tentatively, D is TRBD1 (6 bases). Trimming stripped 1 base from V and 10 bases from J, with 20 bases between. The length of the CDR3 is 16 residues. The germline gives CDR1 DFQATT, CDR2 SNEGSKA (reference sequence). In DNA form, the CDR3 reads TGCAGTGCTAGAGTTGCACAGGGAAGTTCGGTATCACCCCTCCACTTT. This translates into CSARVAQGSSVSPLHF.

This clonotype occurred a few times. This rearrangement joins TRBV10-3 to TRBJ1-1; no clear D gene. Trimming shortened V by 3 bases and J by 0 bases, and 14 bases separated the two germline ends. There are 16 residues in the CDR3. Germline CDR1 and CDR2: ENHRY and SYGVKD. The CDR3 DNA follows: TGTGCCATCAGTGATCAAGTCCTGAGCATGAACACTGAAGCTTTCTTT. It translates to CAISDQVLSMNTEAFF.

In its sample, this clonotype was seen a few times. The chain links TRBV2 to TRBJ1-5, with D perhaps matching TRBD1 (5 bases). Per the germline V gene, CDR1 is SNHLY and CDR2 is FYNNEI. Deletions cut 6 bases from V and 1 base from J, with 13 bases between. The length of the CDR3 is 15 residues. Here the CDR3 DNA reads TGTGCCAGCAGCGGGACTAGCGGGAGCAATCAGCCCCAGCATTTT. Amino acids: CASSGTSGSNQPQHF.

In its sample, this clonotype was seen many times. The genes are TRBV6-5 and TRBJ1-2; no firm D call. Per the germline V gene, CDR1 is MNHEY and CDR2 is SVGAGI. Deletions cut 2 bases from V and 3 bases from J, with 10 bases between. The length of the CDR3 is 14 residues. DNA for the CDR3: TGTGCCAGCAGTTACAGTCCCCGACACTATGGCTACACCTTC. Amino acid sequence: CASSYSPRHYGYTF.

This clonotype was observed a few times. Since no conserved phenylalanine or tryptophan closes the CDR3, a read error is the likely cause. The limits of the CDR3 on the DNA are not certain, so only TCRdb's listed CDR3 is given. The rearrangement uses TRBV20-1 and TRBJ2-2; TRBD1 was called by the table and not checked on the DNA. Germline-derived CDR1 and CDR2 are DFQATT and SNEGSKA (reference sequence). The CDR3 contains 9 residues when both ends are counted. CDR3 amino acids: CSARDRGLL.

This clonotype came up many times. The rearrangement uses TRBV7-9 and TRBJ2-7; 7 bases match TRBD1. The CDR3 has 15 residues. The J segment lost 6 bases and the V segment lost 2 bases, leaving 10 bases of the junction unmatched. CDR1 is SEHNR and CDR2 is FQNEAQ in the germline V gene (reference sequence). The CDR3 loop is CASSLTGEGAGEQYF. DNA of the CDR3: TGTGCCAGCAGCTTAACCGGCGAGGGGGCGGGCGAGCAGTACTTC.

Ten or more counts support this clonotype. The chain recombines TRBV10-3 with TRBJ2-6, with 7 nucleotides matching TRBD1. The CDR3 is 15 residues long. The J segment lost 1 base and the V segment lost 7 bases, leaving 4 bases of the junction unmatched. CDR1 and CDR2 (germline): ENHRY, SYGVKD. As DNA, the CDR3 is TGTGCCATCAAGGAGACAGGGTCTGGGGCCAACGTCCTGACTTTC. Its protein is CAIKETGSGANVLTF.

The CDR3 DNA follows: TGTGCCAGCAGCTACCCTAGCGGGAGTATGTCGGGCACAGATACGCAGTATTTT. It encodes CASSYPSGSMSGTDTQYF. V and J are TRBV5-4 and TRBJ2-3, with 10 nucleotides matching TRBD2. The CDR3 has 18 residues. CDR1 SGHNT and CDR2 YYREEE come from the germline V gene (reference sequence). The trim removed 3 bases at V and 1 base at J, leaving 11 bases unmatched.

V and J are TRBV2 and TRBJ2-1; 9 nucleotides align to TRBD2. The CDR3 is made up of 14 amino acids. Germline lookup yields CDR1 SNHLY and CDR2 FYNNEI. The V segment lost 8 bases and the J segment 7 bases; nucleotides outside the gene matches: 9. DNA of the CDR3: TGTGCCAGCTCTAGCGGGATCCTTCGGAATGAGCAGTTCTTC. Protein: CASSSGILRNEQFF.

The table lists this clonotype with many counts. The V and J genes are TRBV24-1 and TRBJ2-6; D possibly corresponds to TRBD1 (6 bases). This CDR3 has 15 residues. The germline V gene has CDR1 KGHDR and CDR2 SFDVKD. Trimming left V 5 bases short and J 8 bases short, with 15 bases between. The CDR3 DNA reads TGTGCCACCAGTGCTACTTCTACAGGGCCCAACGTCCTGACTTTC. Translation gives CATSATSTGPNVLTF.

This clonotype was counted at least ten times. The CDR3 spells CASSPLSRVYEKLFF. CDR3 DNA: TGTGCCAGCAGCCCTCTGAGCAGGGTCTACGAAAAACTGTTTTTT. The chain has TRBV28 and TRBJ1-4; weak D call: TRBD1 (5 bases). The germline V gene has CDR1 MDHEN and CDR2 SYDVKM. V was shortened by 6 bases and J by 8 bases, with 19 bases between the two germline ends. The CDR3 spans 15 residues.

This clonotype has ten or more counts. This sequence joins TRBV2 and TRBJ2-5, with TRBD2 matching 7 bases. CDR1 and CDR2 from the germline V gene are SNHLY and FYNNEI. V dropped 8 bases and J dropped 5; count of bases not matched to a gene: 8. This CDR3 has 13 amino acids. The CDR3 is CASQAGLEETQYF. CDR3 bases: TGTGCCAGCCAAGCGGGGCTAGAGGAGACCCAGTACTTC.

The genes are TRBV10-3 and TRBJ1-5, with D unresolved. Germline V CDR1 and CDR2: ENHRY, SYGVKD. Trimming took off 4 bases at V and 7 bases at J, with 5 bases between the two ends. This CDR3 has 11 residues. CDR3 region: CAISGVQPQHF. As DNA, the CDR3 is TGTGCCATCAGTGGGGTGCAGCCCCAGCATTTT.

This clonotype was recorded at least ten times. The CDR3 loop reads CASSELGRNNSPLHF. The CDR3 nucleotides read TGTGCCAGCAGTGAATTAGGACGGAATAATTCACCCCTCCACTTT. V and J are TRBV25-1 and TRBJ1-6; D is unclear. This CDR3 comprises 15 residues. V was shortened by 1 base and J by 5 bases, with 9 bases between the two germline ends. From germline, CDR1 is MGHDK and CDR2 SYGVNS.

With respect to this clonotype: At one of its ends the junction is not consistent with the germline gene, which may arise from a read error. The J gene is TRBJ1-3, the V gene TRBV7-2, with D possibly TRBD1 on 5 matching bases. This CDR3 has 16 amino acids. Germline V lookup: CDR1 SGHTA, CDR2 FQGNSA. The DNA of the CDR3 is TGTGTCAGCAGCCAGAGCCGGGACTTCTCTGGAAACACCATATATTTT. Protein: CVSSQSRDFSGNTIYF.

The chain joins TRBV28 to TRBJ1-2; D is perhaps TRBD1 (5 bases). Trimming cost V 5 bases and J 4 bases, with 17 bases left between them. From germline, CDR1 is MDHEN and CDR2 SYDVKM. The CDR3 is made up of 15 amino acids. CDR3 DNA: TGTGCCAGCAGTGAACGGGGCCGGGGAGGCTATGGCTACACCTTC. Translated: CASSERGRGGYGYTF.

The chain combines TRBV20-1 with TRBJ2-5, with 7 bases aligning to TRBD1. The germline CDR1 and CDR2 sequences are DFQATT and SNEGSKA (reference sequence). The CDR3 consists of 14 residues. The junction had 8 bases not matched to a gene; V was cut back by 5 bases and J by 2 bases. CDR3 coding DNA: TGCAGTGCTTGGACAGGACAATCTCAAGAGACCCAGTACTTC. Residues: CSAWTGQSQETQYF.

At least ten counts were recorded for this clonotype. Sequence at one end of the junction differs from germline and may be a read error. This chain uses TRBV10-2 with TRBJ2-7, with D perhaps being TRBD1 or TRBD2 (5 bases each). The CDR3 is 11 residues long. Per the germline V gene, CDR1 is WSHSY and CDR2 is SAAADI. The CDR3 nucleotides read TGTGCCAGCAGTGAGGGGTACGAGCAGTACTTC. This encodes CASSEGYEQYF.

The CDR3 reads CASSPRRRPLNYGYTF. The DNA for the CDR3 is TGTGCCAGCTCACCCAGGCGCCGACCACTAAACTATGGCTACACCTTC. This chain joins TRBV7-9 and TRBJ1-2; D ambiguous. With 8 bases removed from V and 2 bases from J, the gap between germline ends came to 21 bases. The CDR3 extends over 16 amino acids. Germline CDR1 and CDR2: SEHNR and FQNEAQ (reference sequence).

There are a few counts of this clonotype. V is TRBV28 and J is TRBJ1-5; D call uncertain. The V end lost 1 base, the J end lost 5 bases, and 12 bases lay between the germline ends. This CDR3 has 15 amino acids. Germline-derived CDR1 and CDR2 are MDHEN and SYDVKM. CDR3: CASSLSLGVDQPQHF. The CDR3 DNA reads TGTGCCAGCAGTTTATCGTTGGGAGTGGATCAGCCCCAGCATTTT. Full variable domain (outside the CDR3, taken from reference TRBV28 and TRBJ1-5): DVKVTQSSRYLVKRTGEKVFLECVQDMDHENMFWYRQDPGLGLRLIYFSYDVKMKEKGDIPEGYSVSREKKERFSLILESASTNQTSMYLCASSLSLGVDQPQHFGDGTRLSIL.

Many counts were recorded for this clonotype. The CDR3 spells CASGPGLDEQYF. The CDR3 coding sequence is TGTGCCAGCGGTCCGGGACTGGACGAGCAGTACTTC. The chain joins TRBV2 to TRBJ2-7; D may be TRBD2 (6 bases). V was cut by 8 bases and J by 5 bases, with 13 bases left in between. The CDR3 loop spans 12 amino acids. Germline CDR1 SNHLY, CDR2 FYNNEI. The whole variable domain, filled in from reference TRBV2 and TRBJ2-7, reads EPEVTQTPSHQVTQMGQEVILRCVPISNHLYFYWYRQILGQKVEFLVSFYNNEISEKSEIFDDQFSVERPDGSNFTLKIRSTKLEDSAMYFCASGPGLDEQYFGPGTRLTVT.

At least ten counts were recorded for this clonotype. V usage is TRBV20-1 and J usage is TRBJ2-7, with TRBD2 matching 10 bases. CDR1 and CDR2 (germline): DFQATT, SNEGSKA (reference sequence). The CDR3 consists of 15 residues. CDR3 protein: CSAPDLSGRLAEQYF. The DNA for the CDR3 is TGCAGCGCGCCAGACCTTAGCGGGAGGTTGGCCGAGCAGTACTTC.